The 14 T cell receptor beta chains below come from one sample, sequenced in a study of beta chain features in type 1 diabetes. Sequencing targeted expressed TCRB transcripts, as all isolated RNA had been reverse transcribed. Assay used: immunoSEQ multiplex PCR; TCRdb lists only in-frame clones, some missing. The table records 970,000 or so clones, under 20% of them present only once. The sequenced sample consisted of naive CD4+ T cells from blood. The receptor set was obtained from a woman younger than 35 in good health.

This clone has only a few counts. The chain has TRBV28 and TRBJ1-1, with a tentative D call TRBD1 (5 bases). V dropped 6 bases and J dropped 8 bases, with 10 bases sitting between them. There are 11 residues in the CDR3. Per germline, CDR1 MDHEN and CDR2 SYDVKM. The CDR3 sequence: CASSLREEAFF. The CDR3 DNA reads as TGTGCCAGCAGCCTCAGGGAGGAAGCTTTCTTT.

This clone was seen a few times. V gene TRBV2 combines with J gene TRBJ2-7, with D perhaps given as TRBD1 or TRBD2 (5 bases each). The CDR3 totals 14 residues. The ends were cut back, 4 bases at V and 0 bases at J, with 10 bases in the middle. Germline V lookup: CDR1 SNHLY, CDR2 FYNNEI. The CDR3 DNA sequence: TGTGCCAGCAGTGGAGGGGTGGGCTCCTACGAGCAGTACTTC. Protein product: CASSGGVGSYEQYF. Drawing the rest from reference TRBV2 and TRBJ2-7, the complete variable domain is EPEVTQTPSHQVTQMGQEVILRCVPISNHLYFYWYRQILGQKVEFLVSFYNNEISEKSEIFDDQFSVERPDGSNFTLKIRSTKLEDSAMYFCASSGGVGSYEQYFGPGTRLTVT.

There are a few counts of this clone. This chain connects TRBV29-1 to TRBJ2-3; 7 bases agree with TRBD2. Trimming removed 4 bases from V and 4 bases from J; junction bases left unmatched: 8. This CDR3 contains 14 residues. Looked up from germline, CDR1 is SQVTM and CDR2 is ANQGSEA. The chain's CDR3 is CSVVTGLWPDTQYF. DNA for the CDR3: TGCAGCGTTGTTACGGGACTATGGCCAGATACGCAGTATTTT.

The chain combines TRBV19 with TRBJ2-3, with a tentative D call TRBD1 (6 bases). Trimming left V 5 bases short and J 2 bases short, with 11 bases between. CDR1 and CDR2 from the germline V gene are LNHDA and SQIVND (reference sequence). The CDR3 contains 14 residues. For the CDR3, the DNA is TGTGCCAGTAGTGCGTGGGGGCACACAGATACGCAGTATTTT. Its protein product is CASSAWGHTDTQYF.

This clone was seen a few times. This chain uses TRBV18 with TRBJ2-5; maybe TRBD1 (5 bases). V lost 2 bases and J lost 2, with 9 bases in between. The CDR3 is 14 amino acids. Germline assignment: CDR1 KGHSH and CDR2 LQKENI. The DNA of the CDR3 is TGTGCCAGCTCACCAATTCCAGGGCAAGAGACCCAGTACTTC. Translating gives CASSPIPGQETQYF.

This clone was detected a few times. The chain joins TRBV15 to TRBJ2-5; D gene ambiguous. Trimming removed 2 bases from V and 5 bases from J, with 6 bases in between. The CDR3 runs 12 residues. Per germline, CDR1 LNHNV and CDR2 YYDKDF (reference sequence). The CDR3, as DNA: TGTGCCACCAGCAGAAACTTGGAGACCCAGTACTTC. Translation gives CATSRNLETQYF.

This clone turned up a few times. The chain carries TRBV6-5 and TRBJ2-7; 11 nucleotides agree with TRBD2. The CDR3 length is 15 residues. V trimming: 6 bases; J trimming: 4 bases; junction bases outside the gene matches: 8. CDR1 is MNHEY, CDR2 SVGAGI, per germline. The CDR3 nucleotides are TGTGCCAGCAGGAGTACTAGCGGGAGTCGGTACGAGCAGTACTTC. Translated, it gives CASRSTSGSRYEQYF.

The V call is TRBV18, the J call TRBJ2-3, with 8 bases identical to TRBD2. The CDR3 contains 13 residues. The J segment lost 10 bases and the V segment lost 2 bases, leaving 5 bases of the junction unmatched. Germline-derived CDR1 and CDR2 are KGHSH and LQKENI. CDR3 residues: CASSPSGLEAQYF. DNA for the CDR3: TGTGCCAGCTCACCATCGGGACTAGAGGCGCAGTATTTT.

This chain uses TRBV9 with TRBJ1-2; 9 bases line up with TRBD1. J was trimmed by 1 base and V by 4 bases; bases with no gene match: 5. The CDR3 is 15 amino acids. Germline CDR1 SGDLS, CDR2 YYNGEE. CDR3 coding DNA: TGTGCCAGCAGCACACAGGGGGCGCTTAACTATGGCTACACCTTC. Translated: CASSTQGALNYGYTF.

This clone was counted only a few times. CDR3 loop: CASSLALPPTRETQYF. Here the CDR3 DNA reads TGTGCCAGCAGCTTAGCCCTCCCTCCGACCCGGGAGACCCAGTACTTC. This chain connects TRBV7-2 to TRBJ2-5; D remains unclear. V was pared by 0 bases and J by 5 bases, with 16 bases between. The CDR3 runs 16 residues. Looked up from germline, CDR1 is SGHTA and CDR2 is FQGNSA.

This clone was observed a few times. CDR3 loop: CASSLRVRTDTQYF. The CDR3 region has the DNA TGTGCCAGCAGCTTGCGGGTACGCACAGATACGCAGTATTTT. The chain recombines TRBV5-6 with TRBJ2-3; D is ambiguous. The CDR3 spans 14 residues. Trimming pared 1 base from V and 1 base from J, leaving 7 bases between. CDR1 is SGHDT, CDR2 YYEEEE, per germline.

The V gene is TRBV7-2, the J gene TRBJ1-1, with 7 positions matching TRBD1. J lost 4 bases, V lost 5 bases, and 1 base had no gene match. CDR3 size: 12 residues. Germline-derived CDR1 and CDR2 are SGHTA and FQGNSA. The CDR3 is CASSDRVTEAFF. In DNA, the CDR3 is TGTGCCAGCAGCGACAGGGTCACTGAAGCTTTCTTT.

This clone showed up just a few times. This chain links TRBV18 with TRBJ2-7; 8 positions match TRBD2. Losses at the gene ends were 3 bases for V and 7 bases for J; bases not matched to a gene: 14. The CDR3 consists of 16 residues. CDR1 KGHSH and CDR2 LQKENI come from the germline V gene. CDR3 loop: CASSPITGAGVREQYF. In nucleotides, the CDR3 is TGTGCCAGCTCACCTATCACTGGAGCGGGAGTGCGGGAGCAGTACTTC. Supplemented by reference TRBV18 and TRBJ2-7, the full variable domain reads NAGVMQNPRHLVRRRGQEARLRCSPMKGHSHVYWYRQLPEEGLKFMVYLQKENIIDESGMPKERFSAEFPKEGPSILRIQQVVRGDSAAYFCASSPITGAGVREQYFGPGTRLTVT.

The rearrangement links TRBV6-1 to TRBJ2-3; a weak D match, TRBD2 (5 bases). The CDR3 sequence is 13 residues long. V lost 5 bases and J lost 7, with 13 bases in between. The germline CDR1 and CDR2 sequences are MNHNS and SASEGT. CDR3 sequence (DNA): TGTGCCAGCAGTAACGACTACTTCCATACGCAGTATTTT. Amino acids: CASSNDYFHTQYF.